This T cell receptor beta chain appears in the sequencing data of a study of shared clonotypes between healthy human individuals. General study points: Of the naive CD4 clonotypes, approximately 5% were shared across a handful of donors.

Comment on this clone: Antigen specificity is unknown. A much larger clone is a single base away; this may be a read error.

There are 14 residues in the CDR3. From germline, CDR1 is SEHNR and CDR2 FQNEAQ (reference sequence). V was clipped by 5 bases and J by 3 bases; unmatched bases: 3. Every subset had its genomic DNA shared out evenly among several immunoSEQ plates. Sorted-subset replicate PCRs used about 190 ng of genomic DNA. This amount corresponded to some 30,000 T cell genomes. Source study methods: Junction-only sequences without quality scores were provided by ImmunoSEQ, so filtering was different. Data came from immunoSEQ multiplex PCR; TCRdb stores just in-frame clones and leaves some out. Clonal size and the V and J genes are those of that table, whereas D and trimming came from the DNA. The data contain about 980,000 clones, 76% of them singletons.

The sample consisted of memory CD4+ T cells sorted from blood. Noted subset: CD45RA-negative fraction. The J gene is TRBJ1-4, the V gene TRBV7-9; 7 bases match TRBD1. This clonotype was obtained from a man aged 18 to 30 in good health. CDR3 amino acids: CASSPGQPNEKLFF. The CDR3 region has the DNA TGTGCCAGCAGCCCGGGACAGCCTAATGAAAAACTGTTTTTT.